This T cell receptor beta chain derives from a study of blood T cell repertoires in COVID-19. Turning to the study itself: Some COVID-19 samples were acute and others convalescent; all came from the United States, Italy and Spain. From T cells, B-cell-depleted T cells, or PBMCs came the material, which was cDNA or gDNA.

Seattle patients were enrolled while actively infected and followed longitudinally. This clone was observed a handful of times. V dropped 4 bases and J dropped 4 bases, with 11 bases sitting between them. CDR3 length: 13 amino acids. Germline-derived CDR1 and CDR2 are MGHDK and SYGVNS. Original processing notes: Reference gene primers were amplified, and this amplification served to estimate nucleated cell counts. The table came from immunoSEQ multiplex PCR; TCRdb's copy has only in-frame clones and leaves some out. V, J and clone size are taken as reported in that table, and D and trimming were inferred from the DNA itself. This repertoire shows over 65,000 clones, around 82% found once; its top ten account for roughly 38%.

Sequencing was carried out using peripheral blood. The receptor comes from a man between 60 and 75 years old with COVID-19, enrolled during active disease. The chain carries TRBV25-1 and TRBJ2-7; D gene ambiguous. The CDR3 protein is CASSGRQRYEQYF. The CDR3 DNA is TGTGCCAGCAGTGGTCGCCAGAGGTACGAGCAGTACTTC.